This is a list of T cell receptor beta chains from one sample in a study of blood T cell repertoires in COVID-19. The protocol was immunoSEQ multiplex PCR, while the TCRdb copy is restricted to in-frame clones and leaves out a portion. The sample has about 190,000 clones, 84% seen once. The sequenced sample consisted of PBMCs or T cells enriched from blood (not recorded which). The origin of the receptors is a woman aged 25 to 39 who had recovered from COVID-19. The CDR3 runs from the conserved cysteine through the conserved F or W. D genes are given only for firm matches. Rows may omit the clone size; those that give it use once, few, many or a size class.

CDR3aa: CASSAGLAETYEQYF
CDR3nt: TGTGCCAGCAGCGCCGGACTAGCGGAGACCTACGAGCAGTACTTC
v_gene: TRBV9
abundance: -
j_gene: TRBJ2-7
d_gene: TRBD2

CDR3aa: CASSPGLAGPTDTQYF
CDR3nt: TGCGCCAGCAGCCCTGGACTAGCGGGTCCCACAGATACGCAGTATTTT
v_gene: TRBV5-1
abundance: once
j_gene: TRBJ2-3
d_gene: TRBD2

CDR3aa: CATSDRDKANYGYTF
CDR3nt: TGTGCCACCAGTGACCGTGACAAGGCTAACTATGGCTACACCTTC
v_gene: TRBV24-1
abundance: -
j_gene: TRBJ1-2
d_gene: -

CDR3aa: CASSPSGGTYNEQFF
CDR3nt: TGTGCCAGCAGCCCTAGCGGGGGGACGTACAATGAGCAGTTCTTC
v_gene: TRBV7-9
abundance: -
j_gene: TRBJ2-1
d_gene: TRBD2

CDR3aa: CASSYGTGYGEKLFF
CDR3nt: TGTGCCAGCAGTTACGGGACAGGGTATGGGGAAAAACTGTTTTTT
v_gene: TRBV6-5
abundance: once
j_gene: TRBJ1-4
d_gene: TRBD1

CDR3aa: CASSQSFRQISGNTIYF
CDR3nt: TGTGCCAGCAGCCAAAGCTTCCGACAAATATCTGGAAACACCATATATTTT
v_gene: TRBV3-1/TRBV3-2
abundance: -
j_gene: TRBJ1-3
d_gene: -

CDR3aa: CASSRGPGELFF
CDR3nt: TGTGCCAGCAGCAGAGGTCCCGGGGAGCTGTTTTTT
v_gene: TRBV21-1
abundance: -
j_gene: TRBJ2-2
d_gene: -

CDR3aa: CASSNRVNEQFF
CDR3nt: TGTGCCAGCAGTAACAGAGTCAATGAGCAGTTCTTC
v_gene: TRBV28
abundance: -
j_gene: TRBJ2-1
d_gene: -

CDR3aa: CASSPPGGLREKLFF
CDR3nt: TGTGCCAGCAGCCCCCCGGGGGGGCTCAGGGAAAAACTGTTTTTT
v_gene: TRBV7-2
abundance: -
j_gene: TRBJ1-4
d_gene: -

CDR3aa: CASRPRGTSKYEQYF
CDR3nt: TGTGCCAGCAGGCCTCGAGGGACTAGTAAATACGAGCAGTACTTC
v_gene: TRBV27
abundance: -
j_gene: TRBJ2-7
d_gene: TRBD2

CDR3aa: CATSREIAGGDPYEQYF
CDR3nt: TGTGCCACCAGCAGAGAGATAGCGGGAGGGGACCCCTACGAGCAGTACTTC
v_gene: TRBV15
abundance: -
j_gene: TRBJ2-7
d_gene: TRBD2

CDR3aa: CASSTTSGRANTQYF
CDR3nt: TGTGCCAGCAGTACTACTAGCGGGAGGGCGAATACGCAGTATTTT
v_gene: TRBV9
abundance: -
j_gene: TRBJ2-3
d_gene: TRBD2

CDR3aa: CASSPPGANEQFF
CDR3nt: TGTGCCAGCAGCCCGCCTGGGGCCAATGAGCAGTTCTTC
v_gene: TRBV7-2
abundance: -
j_gene: TRBJ2-1
d_gene: -

CDR3aa: CASSVTSGKNNEQFF
CDR3nt: TGTGCCAGCAGCGTGACTAGCGGGAAGAACAATGAGCAGTTCTTC
v_gene: TRBV7-2
abundance: -
j_gene: TRBJ2-1
d_gene: TRBD2

CDR3aa: CASQWTGTSTDTQYF
CDR3nt: TGTGCCAGCCAATGGACAGGAACTAGCACAGATACGCAGTATTTT
v_gene: TRBV3-1/TRBV3-2
abundance: -
j_gene: TRBJ2-3
d_gene: TRBD1

CDR3aa: CASSALDRAYGYTF
CDR3nt: TGTGCCAGCAGCGCCCTCGACAGGGCCTATGGCTACACCTTC
v_gene: TRBV3-1/TRBV3-2
abundance: once
j_gene: TRBJ1-2
d_gene: TRBD1

CDR3aa: CASSLARDSGSTDTQYF
CDR3nt: TGTGCCAGCAGCTTAGCTAGGGACAGTGGGAGCACAGATACGCAGTATTTT
v_gene: TRBV13
abundance: -
j_gene: TRBJ2-3
d_gene: TRBD1

CDR3aa: CASSLGAGYNSPLHF
CDR3nt: TGTGCCAGCAGCTTAGGGGCAGGATATAATTCACCCCTCCACTTT
v_gene: TRBV7-3
abundance: -
j_gene: TRBJ1-6
d_gene: -

CDR3aa: CAISAGLSSGANVLTF
CDR3nt: TGTGCCATCAGTGCAGGGCTTAGCTCTGGGGCCAACGTCCTGACTTTC
v_gene: TRBV10-3
abundance: -
j_gene: TRBJ2-6
d_gene: -

CDR3aa: CASSLGQVLGANVLTF
CDR3nt: TGTGCCAGCAGCTTGGGCCAGGTACTTGGGGCCAACGTCCTGACTTTC
v_gene: TRBV5-6
abundance: -
j_gene: TRBJ2-6
d_gene: -

CDR3aa: CASSEAGRGRGGYTF
CDR3nt: TGTGCCAGCAGTGAAGCTGGCAGGGGGCGAGGTGGCTACACCTTC
v_gene: TRBV2
abundance: many
j_gene: TRBJ1-2
d_gene: TRBD1

CDR3aa: CASSQAGTSESTDTQYF
CDR3nt: TGTGCCAGCAGCCAAGCAGGCACTAGCGAAAGCACAGATACGCAGTATTTT
v_gene: TRBV4-2
abundance: -
j_gene: TRBJ2-3
d_gene: TRBD2

CDR3aa: CASTEKFNSLYNSPLHF
CDR3nt: TGTGCCAGCACCGAAAAATTCAACTCACTCTATAATTCACCCCTCCACTTT
v_gene: TRBV7-9
abundance: -
j_gene: TRBJ1-6
d_gene: -

CDR3aa: CASSLDLIQPQHF
CDR3nt: TGTGCCAGCAGCTTAGATTTAATTCAGCCCCAGCATTTT
v_gene: TRBV11-2
abundance: few
j_gene: TRBJ1-5
d_gene: -

CDR3aa: CASSPHRDSPLHF
CDR3nt: TGTGCCAGCAGTCCACACAGGGATTCACCCCTCCACTTT
v_gene: TRBV27
abundance: -
j_gene: TRBJ1-6
d_gene: -

CDR3aa: CASSQPRLAVGELFF
CDR3nt: TGCGCCAGCAGCCAACCGCGACTAGCGGTGGGGGAGCTGTTTTTT
v_gene: TRBV4-1
abundance: -
j_gene: TRBJ2-2
d_gene: TRBD2

CDR3aa: CASSLGQGISNQPQHF
CDR3nt: TGTGCCAGCAGCTTAGGGCAGGGGATCAGCAATCAGCCCCAGCATTTT
v_gene: TRBV11-2
abundance: -
j_gene: TRBJ1-5
d_gene: -

CDR3aa: CASSLGQGEYYEQYF
CDR3nt: TGTGCCAGCAGCCTCGGACAGGGGGAGTACTACGAGCAGTACTTC
v_gene: TRBV3-1/TRBV3-2
abundance: -
j_gene: TRBJ2-7
d_gene: TRBD1

CDR3aa: CASSQERGSGGPSTDTQYF
CDR3nt: TGTGCCAGCAGCCAAGAACGTGGTAGCGGGGGACCTAGCACAGATACGCAGTATTTT
v_gene: TRBV3-1/TRBV3-2
abundance: -
j_gene: TRBJ2-3
d_gene: TRBD2

CDR3aa: CASSIVPRNTEAFF
CDR3nt: TGTGCCAGTAGTATAGTCCCCCGGAACACTGAAGCTTTCTTT
v_gene: TRBV19
abundance: -
j_gene: TRBJ1-1
d_gene: -

CDR3aa: CAISVTGKGEAFF
CDR3nt: TGTGCCATCAGTGTCACAGGGAAGGGTGAAGCTTTCTTT
v_gene: TRBV10-3
abundance: -
j_gene: TRBJ1-1
d_gene: -

CDR3aa: CASSKSWGPTGEQFF
CDR3nt: TGTGCCAGCAGCAAGTCATGGGGACCAACAGGGGAGCAGTTCTTC
v_gene: TRBV21-1
abundance: -
j_gene: TRBJ2-1
d_gene: -

CDR3aa: CASRETGVSQPQHF
CDR3nt: TGTGCCAGCAGGGAGACAGGGGTGAGTCAGCCCCAGCATTTT
v_gene: TRBV6-5
abundance: -
j_gene: TRBJ1-5
d_gene: TRBD1

CDR3aa: CATSDFLAGATDTQYF
CDR3nt: TGTGCCACCAGTGATTTCCTAGCGGGAGCGACAGATACGCAGTATTTT
v_gene: TRBV24-1
abundance: -
j_gene: TRBJ2-3
d_gene: TRBD2

CDR3aa: CASSLGLAGGGTDTQYF
CDR3nt: TGCGCCAGCAGCTTGGGACTAGCGGGAGGGGGCACAGATACGCAGTATTTT
v_gene: TRBV5-1
abundance: -
j_gene: TRBJ2-3
d_gene: TRBD2

CDR3aa: CASSLGRQGAGGYTF
CDR3nt: TGTGCCAGCAGCTTAGGCAGACAGGGGGCGGGAGGCTACACCTTC
v_gene: TRBV5-4
abundance: -
j_gene: TRBJ1-2
d_gene: TRBD1

CDR3aa: CASSEAGVGARGNQPQHF
CDR3nt: TGTGCCAGCAGTGAAGCAGGTGTGGGGGCGCGGGGCAATCAGCCCCAGCATTTT
v_gene: TRBV6-1
abundance: -
j_gene: TRBJ1-5
d_gene: -

CDR3aa: CASSSTGASGETQYF
CDR3nt: TGTGCCAGCAGCTCGACAGGGGCCAGCGGAGAGACCCAGTACTTC
v_gene: TRBV7-8
abundance: -
j_gene: TRBJ2-5
d_gene: TRBD1

CDR3aa: CACRAAREGALGNTEAFF
CDR3nt: TGTGCCTGCAGAGCCGCCCGGGAGGGGGCATTAGGGAACACTGAAGCTTTCTTT
v_gene: TRBV30
abundance: once
j_gene: TRBJ1-1
d_gene: TRBD1

CDR3aa: CASSYEQGAKNEQFF
CDR3nt: TGTGCCAGCAGTTACGAACAGGGGGCGAAGAATGAGCAGTTCTTC
v_gene: TRBV6-6
abundance: -
j_gene: TRBJ2-1
d_gene: TRBD1

CDR3aa: CASMARQGISKGYTF
CDR3nt: TGTGCCAGCATGGCTCGACAGGGGATAAGTAAGGGCTACACCTTC
v_gene: TRBV28
abundance: -
j_gene: TRBJ1-2
d_gene: TRBD1

CDR3aa: CATSDWTAQETQYF
CDR3nt: TGTGCCACCAGTGACTGGACAGCACAAGAGACCCAGTACTTC
v_gene: TRBV24-1
abundance: -
j_gene: TRBJ2-5
d_gene: -

CDR3aa: CASSQIKTPGTGNEKLFF
CDR3nt: TGTGCCAGCAGCCAAATTAAAACACCCGGGACAGGTAATGAAAAACTGTTTTTT
v_gene: TRBV3-1/TRBV3-2
abundance: -
j_gene: TRBJ1-4
d_gene: TRBD1

CDR3aa: CASSLNTGGNYGYTF
CDR3nt: TGTGCCAGCAGCTTAAATACAGGGGGGAACTATGGCTACACCTTC
v_gene: TRBV7-2
abundance: -
j_gene: TRBJ1-2
d_gene: TRBD1

CDR3aa: CASSLDPEAGYTF
CDR3nt: TGCGCCAGCAGCTTGGATCCGGAGGCGGGCTACACCTTC
v_gene: TRBV5-1
abundance: -
j_gene: TRBJ1-2
d_gene: -

CDR3aa: CASSQGRGYYGYTF
CDR3nt: TGTGCCAGCAGCCAGGGTCGCGGTTACTATGGCTACACCTTC
v_gene: TRBV7-2
abundance: -
j_gene: TRBJ1-2
d_gene: -

CDR3aa: CATSGLAGPIAKNIQYF
CDR3nt: TGCGCCACTTCGGGACTAGCGGGGCCTATAGCCAAAAACATTCAGTACTTC
v_gene: TRBV10-2
abundance: -
j_gene: TRBJ2-4
d_gene: TRBD2

CDR3aa: CASNSLDRGRSNQPQHF
CDR3nt: TGTGCCAGCAATAGTCTGGACAGGGGGCGCAGCAATCAGCCCCAGCATTTT
v_gene: TRBV2
abundance: -
j_gene: TRBJ1-5
d_gene: TRBD1

CDR3aa: CASSSPRDQETQYF
CDR3nt: TGTGCCAGCAGCTCCCCCCGGGACCAAGAGACCCAGTACTTC
v_gene: TRBV7-9
abundance: -
j_gene: TRBJ2-5
d_gene: -

CDR3aa: CASKGQGRDTEAFF
CDR3nt: TGTGCCAGCAAGGGCCAGGGTAGGGACACTGAAGCTTTCTTT
v_gene: TRBV3-1/TRBV3-2
abundance: many
j_gene: TRBJ1-1
d_gene: -

CDR3aa: CASSLSRLQETQYF
CDR3nt: TGTGCCAGCAGCTTATCCAGACTCCAAGAGACCCAGTACTTC
v_gene: TRBV7-9
abundance: -
j_gene: TRBJ2-5
d_gene: -

CDR3aa: CASRDPGTSGRREQYF
CDR3nt: TGTGCCAGCAGAGACCCCGGGACTAGCGGGAGAAGGGAGCAGTACTTC
v_gene: TRBV16
abundance: few
j_gene: TRBJ2-7
d_gene: TRBD2

CDR3aa: CAIRAGLAGGSGANVLTF
CDR3nt: TGTGCCATCAGGGCGGGACTAGCGGGAGGATCAGGGGCCAACGTCCTGACTTTC
v_gene: TRBV10-3
abundance: -
j_gene: TRBJ2-6
d_gene: TRBD2

CDR3aa: CASSVVSDTEAFF
CDR3nt: TGTGCCAGCAGCGTAGTATCGGACACTGAAGCTTTCTTT
v_gene: TRBV7-8
abundance: -
j_gene: TRBJ1-1
d_gene: -

CDR3aa: CASSLALSGIKANQPQHF
CDR3nt: TGTGCCAGCAGCTTAGCCTTGTCGGGAATCAAAGCCAATCAGCCCCAGCATTTT
v_gene: TRBV7-9
abundance: -
j_gene: TRBJ1-5
d_gene: -

CDR3aa: CASSFLSLSGTDTQYF
CDR3nt: TGTGCCAGCAGCTTTCTTAGCCTCTCCGGCACAGATACGCAGTATTTT
v_gene: TRBV11-2
abundance: once
j_gene: TRBJ2-3
d_gene: -

CDR3aa: CASRMAQGAEAFF
CDR3nt: TGTGCCAGCAGGATGGCACAGGGCGCTGAAGCTTTCTTT
v_gene: TRBV12-3/TRBV12-4
abundance: -
j_gene: TRBJ1-1
d_gene: -

CDR3aa: CASSPIRGHTEAFF
CDR3nt: TGTGCCAGCAGTCCCATCAGGGGGCACACTGAAGCTTTCTTT
v_gene: TRBV28
abundance: once
j_gene: TRBJ1-1
d_gene: TRBD1

CDR3aa: CASSLPGADSPLHF
CDR3nt: TGTGCCAGCAGCCTTCCCGGTGCCGATTCACCCCTCCACTTT
v_gene: TRBV5-6
abundance: -
j_gene: TRBJ1-6
d_gene: -